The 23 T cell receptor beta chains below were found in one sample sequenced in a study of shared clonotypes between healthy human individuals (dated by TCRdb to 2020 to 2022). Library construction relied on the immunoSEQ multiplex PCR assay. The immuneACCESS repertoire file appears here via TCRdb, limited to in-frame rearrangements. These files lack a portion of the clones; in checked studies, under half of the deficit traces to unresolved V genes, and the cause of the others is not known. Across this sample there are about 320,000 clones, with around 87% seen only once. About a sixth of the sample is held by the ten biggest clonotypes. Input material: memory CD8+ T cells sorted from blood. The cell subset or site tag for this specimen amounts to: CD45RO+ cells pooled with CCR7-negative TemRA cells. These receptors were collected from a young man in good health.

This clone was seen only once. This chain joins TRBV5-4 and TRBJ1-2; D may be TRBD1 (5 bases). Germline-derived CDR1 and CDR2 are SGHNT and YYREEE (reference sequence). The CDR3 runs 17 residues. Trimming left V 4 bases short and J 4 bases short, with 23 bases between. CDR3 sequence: CASSTKTGTLLGYGYTF. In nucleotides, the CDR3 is TGTGCCAGCAGCACTAAAACCGGGACCTTGCTTGGCTATGGCTACACCTTC.

The chain's CDR3 is CATSLRTGTWETQYF. In DNA, the CDR3 is TGTGCCACCAGCTTAAGGACAGGGACTTGGGAGACCCAGTACTTC. J is TRBJ2-5 and V is TRBV15, with 8 nucleotides matching TRBD1. With 5 bases clipped from V and 5 bases from J, the junction kept 10 bases outside the gene matches. Germline V CDR1 and CDR2: LNHNV, YYDKDF (reference sequence). The CDR3 is made up of 15 amino acids.

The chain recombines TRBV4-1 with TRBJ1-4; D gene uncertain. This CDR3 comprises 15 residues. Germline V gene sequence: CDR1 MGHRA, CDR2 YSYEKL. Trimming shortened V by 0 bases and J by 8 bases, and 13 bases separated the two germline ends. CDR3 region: CASSQDWLSGEKLFF. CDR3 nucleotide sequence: TGCGCCAGCAGCCAAGATTGGCTATCGGGGGAAAAACTGTTTTTT.

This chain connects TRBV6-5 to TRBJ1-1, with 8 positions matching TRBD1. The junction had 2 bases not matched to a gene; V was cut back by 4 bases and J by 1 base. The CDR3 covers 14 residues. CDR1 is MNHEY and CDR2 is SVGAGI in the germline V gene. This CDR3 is CASSWGTGNTEAFF. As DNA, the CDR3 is TGTGCCAGCAGTTGGGGGACAGGGAACACTGAAGCTTTCTTT.

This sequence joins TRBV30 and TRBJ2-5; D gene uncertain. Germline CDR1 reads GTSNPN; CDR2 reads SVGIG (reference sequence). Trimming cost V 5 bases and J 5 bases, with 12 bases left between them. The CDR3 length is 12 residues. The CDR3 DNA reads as TGTGCCTGGGGCCCGGTGGGGGAGACCCAGTACTTC. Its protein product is CAWGPVGETQYF.

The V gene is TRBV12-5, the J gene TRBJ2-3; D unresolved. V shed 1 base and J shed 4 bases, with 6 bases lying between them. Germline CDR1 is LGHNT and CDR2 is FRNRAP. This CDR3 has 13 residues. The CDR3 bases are TGTGCTAGTGGTTTGGCATATGCAGATACGCAGTATTTT. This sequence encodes CASGLAYADTQYF. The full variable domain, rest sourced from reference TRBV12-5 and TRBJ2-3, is DARVTQTPRHKVTEMGQEVTMRCQPILGHNTVFWYRQTMMQGLELLAYFRNRAPLDDSGMPKDRFSAEMPDATLATLKIQPSEPRDSAVYFCASGLAYADTQYFGPGTRLTVL.

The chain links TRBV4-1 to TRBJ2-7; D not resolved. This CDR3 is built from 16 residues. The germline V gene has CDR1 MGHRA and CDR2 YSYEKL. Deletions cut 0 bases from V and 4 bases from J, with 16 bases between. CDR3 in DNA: TGCGCCAGCAGCCAAGAAGGGCCGTTTTTTAATTACGAGCAGTACTTC. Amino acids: CASSQEGPFFNYEQYF.

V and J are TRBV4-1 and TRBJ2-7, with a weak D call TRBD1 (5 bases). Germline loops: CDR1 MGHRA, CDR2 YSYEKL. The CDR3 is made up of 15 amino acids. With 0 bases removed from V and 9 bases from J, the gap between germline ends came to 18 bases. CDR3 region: CASSQEQQGGDGQYF. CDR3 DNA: TGCGCCAGCAGCCAAGAACAGCAGGGTGGAGACGGGCAGTACTTC.

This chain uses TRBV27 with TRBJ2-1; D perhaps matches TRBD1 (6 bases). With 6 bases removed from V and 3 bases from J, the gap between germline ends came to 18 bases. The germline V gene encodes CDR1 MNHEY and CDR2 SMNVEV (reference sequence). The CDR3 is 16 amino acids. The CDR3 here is CASRLGWTARYNEQFF. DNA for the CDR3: TGTGCCAGCAGATTGGGGTGGACAGCACGCTACAATGAGCAGTTCTTC.

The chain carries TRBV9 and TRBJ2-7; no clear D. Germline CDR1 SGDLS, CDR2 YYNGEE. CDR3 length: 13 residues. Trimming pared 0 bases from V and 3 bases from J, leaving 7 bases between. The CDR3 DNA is TGTGCCAGCAGCGTAGATGATTTCTACGAGCAGTACTTC. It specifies CASSVDDFYEQYF. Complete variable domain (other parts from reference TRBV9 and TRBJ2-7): DSGVTQTPKHLITATGQRVTLRCSPRSGDLSVYWYQQSLDQGLQFLIQYYNGEERAKGNILERFSAQQFPDLHSELNLSSLELGDSALYFCASSVDDFYEQYFGPGTRLTVT.

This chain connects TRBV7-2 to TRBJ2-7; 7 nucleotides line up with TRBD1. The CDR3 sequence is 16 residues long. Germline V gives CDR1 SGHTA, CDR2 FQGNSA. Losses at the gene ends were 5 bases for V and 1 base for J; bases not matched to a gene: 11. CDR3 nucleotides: TGTGCCAGCAGCATTACCGGGACAGCGACATCCTACGAGCAGTACTTC. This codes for CASSITGTATSYEQYF.

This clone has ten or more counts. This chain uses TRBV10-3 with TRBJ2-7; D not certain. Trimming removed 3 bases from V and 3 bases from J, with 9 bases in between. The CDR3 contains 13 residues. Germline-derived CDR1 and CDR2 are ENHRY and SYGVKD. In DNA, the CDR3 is TGTGCCATCAGTGACTTAGACGGCTACGAGCAGTACTTC. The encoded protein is CAISDLDGYEQYF.

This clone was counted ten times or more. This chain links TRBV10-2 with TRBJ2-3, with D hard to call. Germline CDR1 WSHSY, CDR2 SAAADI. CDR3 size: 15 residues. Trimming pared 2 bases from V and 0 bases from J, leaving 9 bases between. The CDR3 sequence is CASSEPSRSTDTQYF. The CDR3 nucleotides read TGCGCCAGCAGTGAGCCGTCTAGGAGCACAGATACGCAGTATTTT.

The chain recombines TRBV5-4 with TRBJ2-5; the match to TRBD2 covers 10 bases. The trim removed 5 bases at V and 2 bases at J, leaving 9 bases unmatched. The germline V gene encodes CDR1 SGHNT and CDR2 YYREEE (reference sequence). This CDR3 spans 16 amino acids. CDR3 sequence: CASSLTSGYIQETQYF. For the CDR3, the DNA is TGTGCCAGCAGTCTGACTAGCGGGTATATACAAGAGACCCAGTACTTC.

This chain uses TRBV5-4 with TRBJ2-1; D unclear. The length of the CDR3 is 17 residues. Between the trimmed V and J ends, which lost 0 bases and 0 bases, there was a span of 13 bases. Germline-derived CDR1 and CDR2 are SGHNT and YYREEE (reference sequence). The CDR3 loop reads CASSLAPQFSSYNEQFF. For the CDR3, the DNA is TGTGCCAGCAGCTTGGCCCCCCAGTTTAGCTCCTACAATGAGCAGTTCTTC.

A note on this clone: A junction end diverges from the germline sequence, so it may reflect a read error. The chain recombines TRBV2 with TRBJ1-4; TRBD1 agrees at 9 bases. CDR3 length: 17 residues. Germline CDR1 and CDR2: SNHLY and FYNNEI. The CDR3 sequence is CASNEGTGFIPNEKLFF. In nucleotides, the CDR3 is TGTGCCAGCAATGAAGGGACAGGGTTTATTCCTAATGAAAAACTGTTTTTT.

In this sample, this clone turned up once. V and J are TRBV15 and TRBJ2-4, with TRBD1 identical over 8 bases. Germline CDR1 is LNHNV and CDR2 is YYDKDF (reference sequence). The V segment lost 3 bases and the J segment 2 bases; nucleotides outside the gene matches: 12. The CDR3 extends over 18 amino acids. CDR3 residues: CATSSEDRVVSPKNIQYF. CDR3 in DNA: TGTGCCACCAGCAGTGAGGACAGGGTGGTAAGCCCCAAAAACATTCAGTACTTC. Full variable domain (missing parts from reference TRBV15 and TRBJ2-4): DAMVIQNPRYQVTQFGKPVTLSCSQTLNHNVMYWYQQKSSQAPKLLFHYYDKDFNNEADTPDNFQSRRPNTSFCFLDIRSPGLGDTAMYLCATSSEDRVVSPKNIQYFGAGTRLSVL.

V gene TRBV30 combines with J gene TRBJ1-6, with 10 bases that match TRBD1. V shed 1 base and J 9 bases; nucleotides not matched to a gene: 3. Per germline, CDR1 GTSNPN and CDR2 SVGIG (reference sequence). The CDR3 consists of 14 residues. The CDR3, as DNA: TGTGCCTGGAGTGGACAGGGGGCAAGTTCACCCCTCCACTTT. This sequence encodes CAWSGQGASSPLHF.

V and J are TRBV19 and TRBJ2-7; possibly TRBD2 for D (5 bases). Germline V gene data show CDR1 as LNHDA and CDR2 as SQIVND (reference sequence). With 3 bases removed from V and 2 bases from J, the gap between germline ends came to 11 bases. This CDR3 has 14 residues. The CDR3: CASSIGYGTYEQYF. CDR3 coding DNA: TGTGCCAGTAGTATCGGGTACGGGACCTACGAGCAGTACTTC.

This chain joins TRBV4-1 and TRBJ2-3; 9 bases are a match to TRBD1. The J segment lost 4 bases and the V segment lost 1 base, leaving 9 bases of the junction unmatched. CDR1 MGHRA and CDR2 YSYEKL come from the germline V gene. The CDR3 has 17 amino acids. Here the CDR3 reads CASSQVVRTGVADTQYF. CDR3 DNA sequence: TGCGCCAGCAGCCAAGTAGTTCGGACAGGGGTCGCAGATACGCAGTATTTT.

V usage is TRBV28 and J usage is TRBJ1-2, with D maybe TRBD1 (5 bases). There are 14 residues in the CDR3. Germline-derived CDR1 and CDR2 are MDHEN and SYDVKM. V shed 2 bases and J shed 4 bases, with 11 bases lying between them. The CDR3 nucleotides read TGTGCCAGCAGTTTAGGAGGGGTGAGCTATGGCTACACCTTC. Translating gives CASSLGGVSYGYTF.

The CDR3 reads CASSARANDEQFF. Here the CDR3 DNA reads TGTGCCAGCAGTGCGAGGGCTAATGATGAGCAGTTCTTC. The rearrangement uses TRBV27 and TRBJ2-1, with D perhaps TRBD2 (5 bases). CDR3 length equals 13 residues. Germline assignment: CDR1 MNHEY and CDR2 SMNVEV (reference sequence). The V end lost 5 bases, the J end lost 8 bases, and 13 bases lay between the germline ends.

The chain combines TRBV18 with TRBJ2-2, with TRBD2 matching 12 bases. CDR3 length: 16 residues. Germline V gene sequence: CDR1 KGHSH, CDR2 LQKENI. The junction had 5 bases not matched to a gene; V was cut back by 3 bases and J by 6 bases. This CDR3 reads CASSPTSGSISGELFF. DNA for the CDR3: TGTGCCAGCTCACCGACTAGCGGGAGTATTTCCGGGGAGCTGTTTTTT.